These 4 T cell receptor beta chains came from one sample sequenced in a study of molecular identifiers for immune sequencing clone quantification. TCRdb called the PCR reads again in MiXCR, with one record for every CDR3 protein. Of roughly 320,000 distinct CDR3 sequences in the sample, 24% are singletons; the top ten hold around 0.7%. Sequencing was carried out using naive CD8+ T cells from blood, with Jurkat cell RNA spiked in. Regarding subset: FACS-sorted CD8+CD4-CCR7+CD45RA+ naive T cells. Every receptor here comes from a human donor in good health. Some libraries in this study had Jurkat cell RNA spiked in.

The CDR3 DNA is TGTGCCAGTAGTATCGGCAGCCAGAGAGATACGCAGTATTTT. This gives the protein CASSIGSQRDTQYF. The chain links TRBV19 to TRBJ2-3, with unresolved D. The V end was cut by 3 bases, the J end by 5 bases, with 12 bases between. CDR1 LNHDA and CDR2 SQIVND come from the germline V gene (reference sequence). This CDR3 comprises 14 residues.

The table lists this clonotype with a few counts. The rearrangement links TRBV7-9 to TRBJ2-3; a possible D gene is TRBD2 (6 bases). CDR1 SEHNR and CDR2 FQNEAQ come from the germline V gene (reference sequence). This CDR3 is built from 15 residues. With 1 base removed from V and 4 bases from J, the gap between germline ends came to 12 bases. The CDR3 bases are TGTGCCAGCAGCTTAGGACTAGGGACTTCAGATACGCAGTATTTT. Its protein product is CASSLGLGTSDTQYF.

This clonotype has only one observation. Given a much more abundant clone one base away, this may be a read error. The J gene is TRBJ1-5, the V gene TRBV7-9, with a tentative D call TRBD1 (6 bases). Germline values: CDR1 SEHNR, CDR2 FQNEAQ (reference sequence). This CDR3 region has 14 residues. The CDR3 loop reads CASSLMGGGQHQHF. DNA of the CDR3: TGTGCCAGCAGCTTAATGGGAGGGGGTCAGCACCAGCATTTT.

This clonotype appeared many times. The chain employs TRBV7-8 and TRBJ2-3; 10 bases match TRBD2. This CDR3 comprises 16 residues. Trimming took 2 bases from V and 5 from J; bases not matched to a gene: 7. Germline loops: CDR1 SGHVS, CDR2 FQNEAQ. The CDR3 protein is CASSLKWGLARDTQYF. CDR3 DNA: TGTGCCAGCAGCTTAAAATGGGGACTAGCGAGAGATACGCAGTATTTT.